This T cell receptor (beta chain) was documented in a study of T cell changes during pregnancy in multiple sclerosis. TCRdb's table, derived via immunoSEQ multiplex PCR, lists solely in-frame clones and lacks some. This sample carries about 34,000 clones, 80% to 90% of them seen once, and the ten largest clones take roughly 3.5%. This CDR3 has 15 amino acids. Germline CDR1 reads MGHDK; CDR2 reads SYGVNS. V gave up 4 bases and J gave up 0 bases; unmatched junction bases: 1. The source is a female donor with multiple sclerosis, enrolled in a pregnancy study. This sequence joins TRBV25-1 and TRBJ2-3, with TRBD2 matching 10 bases. Sequences were derived from CD8+ T cells from peripheral blood mononuclear cells, sampled in the third trimester of pregnancy. The CDR3 spells CASSAAGGSTDTQYF. The CDR3 nucleotides are TGTGCCAGCAGTGCAGCGGGGGGGAGCACAGATACGCAGTATTTT.